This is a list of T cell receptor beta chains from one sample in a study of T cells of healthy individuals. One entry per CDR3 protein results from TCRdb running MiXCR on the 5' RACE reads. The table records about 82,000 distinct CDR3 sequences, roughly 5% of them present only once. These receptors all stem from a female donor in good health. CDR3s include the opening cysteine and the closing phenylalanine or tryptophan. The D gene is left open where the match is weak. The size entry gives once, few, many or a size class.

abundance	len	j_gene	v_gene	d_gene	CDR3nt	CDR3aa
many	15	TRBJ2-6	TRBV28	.	TGTGCCAGCAGCCCTGGATTTTCTGGGGCCAACGTCCTGACTTTC	CASSPGFSGANVLTF
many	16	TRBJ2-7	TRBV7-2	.	TGTGCCAGCAGCTTAGGCCCCAGCGGAGCCTCCTACGAGCAGTACTTC	CASSLGPSGASYEQYF
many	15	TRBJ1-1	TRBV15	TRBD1	TGTGCCACCAGCAGGGAGGACAGGGCCTCGATGAAAGCTTTCTTT	CATSREDRASMKAFF
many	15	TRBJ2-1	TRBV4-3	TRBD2	TGCGCCAGCAGCCAAGTGTCGGGAGGGCCAGGAGAGCAGTTCTTC	CASSQVSGGPGEQFF
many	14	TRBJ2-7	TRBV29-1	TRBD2	TGCAGCGTTGCGGGCAGCCCGGGAGGCCGAGGGCAGTACTTC	CSVAGSPGGRGQYF
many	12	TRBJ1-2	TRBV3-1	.	TGTGCCAGCAGCCGTGGGACTTTTGGCTACACCTTC	CASSRGTFGYTF
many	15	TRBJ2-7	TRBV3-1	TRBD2	TGTGCCAGCAGCCGAGGGACTAGGTCCTCCTACGAGCAGTACTTC	CASSRGTRSSYEQYF
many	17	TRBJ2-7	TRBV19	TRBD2	TGTGCCAGTAGTACAGGGACTAGCGGGAGTGCCACCTACGAGCAGTACTTC	CASSTGTSGSATYEQYF
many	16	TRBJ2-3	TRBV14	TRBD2	TGTGCCAGCAGCCCTCAACCGGGACTAGCCGCAGATACGCAGTATTTT	CASSPQPGLAADTQYF
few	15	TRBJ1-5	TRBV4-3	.	TGCGCCAGCAGCCAAGATAGCGGGGCCAATCAGCCCCAGCATTTT	CASSQDSGANQPQHF
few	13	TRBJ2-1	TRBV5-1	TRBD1	TGCGCCAGCAGCTCAGGACAGGGGAATGAGCAGTTCTTC	CASSSGQGNEQFF
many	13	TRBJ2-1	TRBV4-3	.	TGCGCCAGCAGCCATTTCGAGTACAATGAGCAGTTCTTC	CASSHFEYNEQFF
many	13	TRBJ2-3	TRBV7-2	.	TGTGCCAGCAGCTTAGGTATTAGGGATACGCAGTATTTT	CASSLGIRDTQYF